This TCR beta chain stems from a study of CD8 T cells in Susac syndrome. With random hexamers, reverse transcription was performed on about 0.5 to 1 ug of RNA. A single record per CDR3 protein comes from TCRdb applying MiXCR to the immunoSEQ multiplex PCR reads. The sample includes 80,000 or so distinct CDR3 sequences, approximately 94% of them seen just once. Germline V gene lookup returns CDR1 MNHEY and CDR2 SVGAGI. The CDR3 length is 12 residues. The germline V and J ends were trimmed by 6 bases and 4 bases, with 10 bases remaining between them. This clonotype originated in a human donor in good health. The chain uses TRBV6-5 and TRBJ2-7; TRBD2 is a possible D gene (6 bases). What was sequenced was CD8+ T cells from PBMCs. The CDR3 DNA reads TGTGCCAGCAGGGCCGGGACTTACGAGCAGTACTTC. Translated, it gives CASRAGTYEQYF.